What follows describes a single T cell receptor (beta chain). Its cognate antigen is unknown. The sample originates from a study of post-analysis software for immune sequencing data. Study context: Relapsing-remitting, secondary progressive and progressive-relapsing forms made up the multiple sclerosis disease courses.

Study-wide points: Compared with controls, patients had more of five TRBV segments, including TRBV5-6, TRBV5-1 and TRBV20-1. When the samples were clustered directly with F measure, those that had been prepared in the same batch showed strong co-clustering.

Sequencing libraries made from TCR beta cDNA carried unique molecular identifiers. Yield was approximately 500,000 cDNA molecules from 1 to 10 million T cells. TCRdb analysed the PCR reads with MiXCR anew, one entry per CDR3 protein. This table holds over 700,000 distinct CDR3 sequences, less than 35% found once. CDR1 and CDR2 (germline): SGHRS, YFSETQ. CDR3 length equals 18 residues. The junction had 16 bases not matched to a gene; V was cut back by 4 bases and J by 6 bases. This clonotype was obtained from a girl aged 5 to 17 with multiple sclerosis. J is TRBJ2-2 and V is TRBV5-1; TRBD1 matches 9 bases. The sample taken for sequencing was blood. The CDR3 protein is CASSTSPGQGIIAGELFF. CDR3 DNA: TGCGCCAGCAGCACAAGCCCGGGACAGGGAATCATTGCCGGGGAGCTGTTTTTT.